The 32 T cell receptor beta chains below come from one sample, sequenced in a study of cytomegalovirus exposure and HLA in healthy donors. The PCR was carried out with 60 Vbeta primers and 13 Jbeta primers. Repertoires were generated with immunoSEQ multiplex PCR, while TCRdb's copy carries only in-frame clones and drops some. The table counts some 120,000 clones; approximately 0.93% lies in the top ten. Input material: PBMCs. These receptors originate from a man between 18 and 35 years old in good health and CMV-seronegative.

The chain employs TRBV28 and TRBJ1-6; the match to TRBD1 covers 7 bases. V trimming: 4 bases; J trimming: 5 bases; junction bases outside the gene matches: 5. The CDR3 consists of 15 residues. From germline, CDR1 is MDHEN and CDR2 SYDVKM. CDR3: CASSYRGSNNSPLHF. The CDR3 nucleotides read TGTGCCAGCAGTTACAGGGGTTCGAATAATTCACCCCTCCACTTT.

V is TRBV9 and J is TRBJ1-2, with 7 bases that match TRBD1. This CDR3 has 15 amino acids. The V and J ends lost 3 bases and 4 bases, in that order; junction bases with no gene match: 9. Germline V lookup: CDR1 SGDLS, CDR2 YYNGEE. DNA for the CDR3: TGTGCCAGCAGCGAAAGGGACAGCCTTATCTATGGCTACACCTTC. It specifies CASSERDSLIYGYTF.

The chain combines TRBV5-1 with TRBJ2-1; 10 bases agree with TRBD1. CDR3 length: 14 residues. Germline V lookup: CDR1 SGHRS, CDR2 YFSETQ. With 7 bases clipped from V and 5 bases from J, the junction kept 6 bases outside the gene matches. CDR3 in DNA: TGCGCCAGCTCCGGGACAGGGGTCGACAATGAGCAGTTCTTC. Amino acids: CASSGTGVDNEQFF.

This chain connects TRBV7-6 to TRBJ1-6, with a possible D match to TRBD1 (5 bases). V was trimmed by 3 bases and J by 9 bases, leaving 9 bases between them. CDR1 is SGHVS and CDR2 is FNYEAQ in the germline V gene. CDR3 length equals 13 residues. The CDR3 region is CASSLGLGSPLHF. As DNA, the CDR3 is TGTGCCAGCAGCTTGGGACTCGGTTCACCCCTCCACTTT.

The rearrangement joins TRBV28 to TRBJ1-4, with 7 positions matching TRBD1. The V segment lost 6 bases and the J segment 1 base; nucleotides outside the gene matches: 14. The CDR3 is made up of 18 amino acids. Germline values: CDR1 MDHEN, CDR2 SYDVKM. CDR3 coding DNA: TGTGCCAGCAGCCGGGGGAAGGGGGCTTCAAAAACTAATGAAAAACTGTTTTTT. Protein sequence: CASSRGKGASKTNEKLFF.

The V gene is TRBV20-1, the J gene TRBJ2-5, with D tentatively TRBD2 (6 bases). V was pared by 4 bases and J by 7 bases, with 7 bases between. This CDR3 is 10 amino acids long. Germline V gives CDR1 DFQATT, CDR2 SNEGSKA (reference sequence). The DNA for the CDR3 is TGCAGTGCTATCGGGGGGACCCAGTACTTC. It is translated as CSAIGGTQYF.

This rearrangement joins TRBV18 to TRBJ1-1; D perhaps matches TRBD1 (5 bases). This CDR3 has 13 residues. CDR1 and CDR2 (germline): KGHSH, LQKENI. V lost 6 bases and J 2 bases, leaving 10 bases between the germline ends. For the CDR3, the DNA is TGTGCCAGCTCGAAAGACAGTAACACTGAAGCTTTCTTT. Translation gives CASSKDSNTEAFF.

The gene calls are TRBV30 and TRBJ2-1; 10 bases match TRBD2. Germline V gives CDR1 GTSNPN, CDR2 SVGIG (reference sequence). The CDR3 totals 16 residues. Trimming took 3 bases from V and 6 from J; bases not matched to a gene: 11. The CDR3 loop reads CAWSGSLAGVFNEQFF. Written as DNA, the CDR3 is TGTGCCTGGAGCGGTTCCCTAGCGGGAGTTTTCAATGAGCAGTTCTTC.

The genes are TRBV30 and TRBJ2-7, with 8 bases aligning to TRBD2. The CDR3 length is 16 residues. From germline, CDR1 is GTSNPN and CDR2 SVGIG (reference sequence). The V segment lost 0 bases and the J segment 2 bases; nucleotides outside the gene matches: 9. CDR3 amino acids: CAWSVLGGGSAYEQYF. CDR3 in DNA: TGTGCCTGGAGTGTTCTGGGCGGGGGGTCCGCCTACGAGCAGTACTTC.

V usage is TRBV18 and J usage is TRBJ1-3; weak D call: TRBD1 (6 bases). V was shortened by 2 bases and J by 0 bases, with 23 bases between the two germline ends. Germline V gene data show CDR1 as KGHSH and CDR2 as LQKENI. There are 20 residues in the CDR3. The CDR3 loop is CASSPIPIVSTGPSGNTIYF. In nucleotides, the CDR3 is TGTGCCAGCTCACCAATCCCTATAGTTTCGACAGGCCCCTCTGGAAACACCATATATTTT. The whole variable domain, filled in from reference TRBV18 and TRBJ1-3, reads NAGVMQNPRHLVRRRGQEARLRCSPMKGHSHVYWYRQLPEEGLKFMVYLQKENIIDESGMPKERFSAEFPKEGPSILRIQQVVRGDSAAYFCASSPIPIVSTGPSGNTIYFGEGSWLTVV.

The gene calls are TRBV4-1 and TRBJ2-7; TRBD2 aligns across 10 bases. From germline, CDR1 is MGHRA and CDR2 YSYEKL. This CDR3 is built from 15 residues. Trimming cost V 3 bases and J 4 bases; bases outside gene matches: 6. The CDR3 loop is CASSHPTSGVYEQYF. Here the CDR3 DNA reads TGCGCCAGCAGCCATCCTACTAGCGGGGTATACGAGCAGTACTTC.

This rearrangement joins TRBV6-1 to TRBJ1-3; D gene ambiguous. V shed 4 bases and J shed 0 bases, with 16 bases lying between them. From germline, CDR1 is MNHNS and CDR2 SASEGT. The CDR3 totals 17 residues. The CDR3 here is CASSARALPNSGNTIYF. The CDR3 DNA sequence: TGTGCCAGCAGTGCCCGAGCCCTACCGAACTCTGGAAACACCATATATTTT.

The chain uses TRBV9 and TRBJ2-2, with 9 bases that match TRBD1. The CDR3 sequence is 15 residues long. V was pared by 4 bases and J by 6 bases, with 7 bases of the junction left unmatched. Germline loops: CDR1 SGDLS, CDR2 YYNGEE. The CDR3 loop reads CASSSRTGDAGELFF. The CDR3 DNA sequence: TGTGCCAGCAGCTCCAGGACAGGGGACGCCGGGGAGCTGTTTTTT.

The chain carries TRBV7-2 and TRBJ2-1; TRBD2 agrees at 11 bases. Losses at the gene ends were 5 bases for V and 8 bases for J; bases not matched to a gene: 5. The CDR3 contains 14 residues. Looked up from germline, CDR1 is SGHTA and CDR2 is FQGNSA. The chain's CDR3 is CASSPRTSGHEQFF. For the CDR3, the DNA is TGTGCCAGCAGCCCCCGGACTAGCGGGCATGAGCAGTTCTTC.

The gene calls are TRBV28 and TRBJ1-5, with D possibly being TRBD1 (5 bases). V shed 3 bases and J shed 0 bases, with 12 bases lying between them. This CDR3 is built from 16 residues. Looked up from germline, CDR1 is MDHEN and CDR2 is SYDVKM. CDR3 sequence reads: CASSFWGGDSNQPQHF. The CDR3 nucleotides read TGTGCCAGCAGTTTTTGGGGGGGGGATAGCAATCAGCCCCAGCATTTT.

This chain links TRBV7-9 with TRBJ2-1; 8 bases align to TRBD2. The CDR3 runs 15 residues. Losses at the gene ends were 5 bases for V and 4 bases for J; bases not matched to a gene: 7. From germline, CDR1 is SEHNR and CDR2 FQNEAQ (reference sequence). The CDR3: CASSLKERGYNEQFF. The CDR3 DNA follows: TGTGCCAGCAGCCTAAAAGAGCGGGGGTACAATGAGCAGTTCTTC.

V gene TRBV28 combines with J gene TRBJ2-1; weak D call: TRBD2 (5 bases). The CDR3 totals 16 residues. The germline V gene encodes CDR1 MDHEN and CDR2 SYDVKM. The V end lost 5 bases, the J end lost 0 bases, and 14 bases lay between the germline ends. This CDR3 reads CASSGREVGSYNEQFF. The CDR3, as DNA: TGTGCCAGCAGTGGCCGGGAAGTCGGCTCCTACAATGAGCAGTTCTTC.

The J gene is TRBJ1-1, the V gene TRBV9; TRBD1 matches 7 bases. Trimming took 0 bases from V and 6 from J; bases not matched to a gene: 8. Germline CDR1 SGDLS, CDR2 YYNGEE. The CDR3 extends over 15 amino acids. CDR3 coding DNA: TGTGCCAGCAGCGTAGACCCAGGGGGAAGGTCTGAAGCTTTCTTT. Its translation is CASSVDPGGRSEAFF.

V usage is TRBV29-1 and J usage is TRBJ1-2; no definite D call. CDR1 and CDR2 (germline): SQVTM, ANQGSEA. Trimming left V 1 base short and J 4 bases short, with 7 bases between. CDR3 length: 12 residues. This CDR3 reads CSVEAGLYGYTF. Here the CDR3 DNA reads TGCAGCGTTGAAGCAGGACTCTATGGCTACACCTTC.

V gene TRBV7-9 combines with J gene TRBJ1-1, with 7 bases lining up with TRBD1. This CDR3 has 18 amino acids. Germline lookup yields CDR1 SEHNR and CDR2 FQNEAQ (reference sequence). V was pared by 1 base and J by 1 base, with 12 bases of the junction left unmatched. The CDR3 here is CASSLVWGRDSKNTEAFF. CDR3 DNA: TGTGCCAGCAGCTTAGTTTGGGGTCGGGACAGCAAGAACACTGAAGCTTTCTTT.

V is TRBV4-1 and J is TRBJ2-1, with 9 nucleotides matching TRBD2. CDR3 length equals 14 residues. The germline V gene encodes CDR1 MGHRA and CDR2 YSYEKL. V was clipped by 6 bases and J by 3 bases; unmatched bases: 3. This chain's CDR3 is CASRLAGGYNEQFF. DNA for the CDR3: TGCGCCAGCAGACTAGCGGGTGGCTACAATGAGCAGTTCTTC.

V gene TRBV5-6 combines with J gene TRBJ1-2, with TRBD1 identical over 7 bases. CDR1 and CDR2 (germline): SGHDT, YYEEEE. The trim removed 3 bases at V and 4 bases at J, leaving 3 bases unmatched. The CDR3 extends over 13 amino acids. This CDR3 reads CASSSGTAYGYTF. CDR3 in DNA: TGTGCCAGCAGCTCCGGGACAGCCTATGGCTACACCTTC.

This chain joins TRBV7-9 and TRBJ1-2; unclear D gene. In germline, CDR1 is SEHNR, CDR2 FQNEAQ (reference sequence). CDR3 length: 15 amino acids. V lost 2 bases to trimming and J lost 4 bases, with 14 bases between them. The CDR3 region is CASSLWSDQSYGYTF. The CDR3 DNA sequence: TGTGCCAGCAGCTTATGGAGCGATCAGAGCTATGGCTACACCTTC.

This rearrangement joins TRBV19 to TRBJ2-6, with a tentative D call TRBD1 (5 bases). Trimming took 4 bases from V and 0 from J, leaving 13 bases between them. Germline V gives CDR1 LNHDA, CDR2 SQIVND (reference sequence). CDR3 length equals 17 residues. CDR3 nucleotide sequence: TGTGCCAGTAGTACGCCAGGGAAAACCTCTGGGGCCAACGTCCTGACTTTC. The encoded protein is CASSTPGKTSGANVLTF.

The rearrangement joins TRBV9 to TRBJ2-5, with TRBD2 matching over 11 bases. This CDR3 comprises 18 residues. Germline assignment: CDR1 SGDLS and CDR2 YYNGEE. V lost 5 bases, J lost 3 bases, and 15 bases stayed unmatched. The CDR3 region has the DNA TGTGCCAGCAGTGGACTAGCGGGTGGGGGGGGACAAAAAGAGACCCAGTACTTC. Protein sequence: CASSGLAGGGGQKETQYF. The full variable domain, with the rest looked up from reference TRBV9 and TRBJ2-5, is DSGVTQTPKHLITATGQRVTLRCSPRSGDLSVYWYQQSLDQGLQFLIQYYNGEERAKGNILERFSAQQFPDLHSELNLSSLELGDSALYFCASSGLAGGGGQKETQYFGPGTRLLVL.

The chain has TRBV7-9 and TRBJ1-2; no clear D. The CDR3 consists of 14 residues. Germline V gene lookup returns CDR1 SEHNR and CDR2 FQNEAQ (reference sequence). V lost 5 bases and J 10 bases, leaving 20 bases between the germline ends. The CDR3 spells CASSRNTDWWIYTF. CDR3 DNA sequence: TGTGCCAGCAGCCGTAACACAGATTGGTGGATCTACACCTTC.

J is TRBJ1-1 and V is TRBV29-1; D perhaps matches TRBD1 (6 bases). CDR1 SQVTM and CDR2 ANQGSEA come from the germline V gene. This CDR3 is 13 amino acids long. V was cut by 4 bases and J by 0 bases, with 9 bases left in between. In DNA form, the CDR3 reads TGCAGCGTTGGGCAGGGGCTGAACACTGAAGCTTTCTTT. It encodes CSVGQGLNTEAFF.

V is TRBV7-2 and J is TRBJ2-1; tentatively, D is TRBD2 (6 bases). The germline gives CDR1 SGHTA, CDR2 FQGNSA. This CDR3 is built from 15 residues. V lost 0 bases, J lost 4 bases, and 10 bases lay in between. The CDR3 protein is CASSLARGVYNEQFF. CDR3 DNA: TGTGCCAGCAGCTTAGCGCGGGGAGTTTACAATGAGCAGTTCTTC.

Notes on this clone: A read error may produce the germline difference seen at one junction end. The rearrangement uses TRBV11-2 and TRBJ1-4; D may be TRBD1 (5 bases). This CDR3 contains 11 residues. Per germline, CDR1 SGHAT and CDR2 FQNNGV. The CDR3 DNA sequence: TGTGCCAGCAGCTTAGATTGGGGGGTTTCTTTT. Its protein product is CASSLDWGVSF.

This chain uses TRBV7-8 with TRBJ2-7, with a possible D match to TRBD1 (6 bases). Trimming stripped 2 bases from V and 4 bases from J, with 12 bases between. Germline assignment: CDR1 SGHVS and CDR2 FQNEAQ. The CDR3 has 14 residues. The CDR3 DNA reads as TGTGCCAGCAGCTTATACGGACAGTCATACGAGCAGTACTTC. It translates to CASSLYGQSYEQYF.

This rearrangement joins TRBV7-9 to TRBJ2-7, with 7 bases lining up with TRBD1. Germline loops: CDR1 SEHNR, CDR2 FQNEAQ (reference sequence). The CDR3 runs to 15 residues. The trim removed 1 base at V and 3 bases at J, leaving 6 bases unmatched. The CDR3 here is CASSLDLGQIYEQYF. The CDR3 bases are TGTGCCAGCAGCTTAGATTTGGGACAGATCTACGAGCAGTACTTC.

The V call is TRBV18, the J call TRBJ2-3; the match to TRBD2 covers 15 bases. Germline values: CDR1 KGHSH, CDR2 LQKENI. V gave up 4 bases and J gave up 6 bases; unmatched junction bases: 2. The CDR3 is 15 amino acids. The CDR3: CASSRTSGGDDTQYF. The CDR3 DNA sequence: TGTGCCAGCTCACGGACTAGCGGGGGGGACGATACGCAGTATTTT.